This entry lists 20 T cell receptor beta chains sequenced from one sample in a study of PD-L1 blockade in urothelial cancer. Sequencing was performed with immunoSEQ multiplex PCR; in TCRdb, only in-frame clones are kept and a portion is missing. The table shows 65,000 to 80,000 clones, with about nine tenths occurring only once. The time point denotes: pretreatment peripheral blood. The material sequenced was PBMCs, taken around atezolizumab (anti-PD-L1) treatment. The receptors were gathered from a man between 65 and 79 years old with urothelial cancer.

The gene calls are TRBV4-1 and TRBJ1-3, with 7 nucleotides matching TRBD1. V shed 1 base and J 2 bases; nucleotides not matched to a gene: 5. This CDR3 has 16 residues. Per germline, CDR1 MGHRA and CDR2 YSYEKL. Here the CDR3 reads CASSQAPGQPGNTIYF. CDR3 coding DNA: TGCGCCAGCAGCCAAGCCCCGGGACAGCCTGGAAACACCATATATTTT.

This clone was picked up a small number of times. The CDR3 DNA is TGTGCCAGCAGACCCCTAGGGGGCGGAGGGGAGACCCAGTACTTC. This sequence encodes CASRPLGGGGETQYF. The chain carries TRBV6-1 and TRBJ2-5, with a possible D match to TRBD1 (7 bases). Trimming took 6 bases from V and 5 from J, leaving 19 bases between them. Germline V gene sequence: CDR1 MNHNS, CDR2 SASEGT. CDR3 size: 15 residues.

This clone is a singleton in its sample. CDR3 residues: CASRADPYEQYF. As DNA, the CDR3 is TGTGCCAGCAGAGCGGATCCCTACGAGCAGTACTTC. This chain links TRBV6-1 with TRBJ2-7; D is possibly TRBD2 (5 bases). With 6 bases removed from V and 2 bases from J, the gap between germline ends came to 8 bases. The CDR3 contains 12 residues. The germline gives CDR1 MNHNS, CDR2 SASEGT.

The CDR3 DNA reads TGTGCCAGCAGCTCCCGGGACAGGGCTTTTTACAATGAGCAGTTCTTC. Protein sequence: CASSSRDRAFYNEQFF. The rearrangement joins TRBV5-6 to TRBJ2-1; 9 positions agree with TRBD1. This CDR3 has 16 residues. Per the germline V gene, CDR1 is SGHDT and CDR2 is YYEEEE. The J segment lost 4 bases and the V segment lost 3 bases, leaving 8 bases of the junction unmatched.

V gene TRBV30 combines with J gene TRBJ1-5, with D perhaps matching TRBD1 (5 bases). This CDR3 contains 13 residues. V was clipped by 4 bases and J by 4 bases, with 11 bases between them. Germline assignment: CDR1 GTSNPN and CDR2 SVGIG (reference sequence). The DNA for the CDR3 is TGTGCCTGGAACGGGGGGAGAAATCAGCCCCAGCATTTT. This gives the protein CAWNGGRNQPQHF. The full variable domain, rest sourced from reference TRBV30 and TRBJ1-5, is SQTIHQWPATLVQPVGSPLSLECTVEGTSNPNLYWYRQAAGRGLQLLFYSVGIGQISSEVPQNLSASRPQDRQFILSSKKLLLSDSGFYLCAWNGGRNQPQHFGDGTRLSIL.

CDR3 region: CASAVGGYSYEQYF. The CDR3 DNA is TGTGCCAGCGCAGTCGGGGGTTACTCCTACGAGCAGTACTTC. The rearrangement links TRBV6-5 to TRBJ2-7, with D maybe TRBD2 (6 bases). Trimming took off 8 bases at V and 0 bases at J, with 14 bases between the two ends. This CDR3 spans 14 amino acids. Per germline, CDR1 MNHEY and CDR2 SVGAGI.

This clone was found once. This sequence joins TRBV29-1 and TRBJ2-1, with 11 bases aligning to TRBD2. This CDR3 comprises 19 residues. V was pared by 0 bases and J by 0 bases, with 10 bases of the junction left unmatched. From germline, CDR1 is SQVTM and CDR2 ANQGSEA. CDR3 bases: TGCAGCGTTGAAGATGCTTTGACTAGCGGGAAGAACTCCTACAATGAGCAGTTCTTC. It specifies CSVEDALTSGKNSYNEQFF.

The CDR3 region is CASSLAPSSGANVLTF. CDR3 DNA sequence: TGTGCCAGCAGCTTGGCACCCAGCTCTGGGGCCAACGTCCTGACTTTC. V gene TRBV11-2 combines with J gene TRBJ2-6; D ambiguous. CDR3 length: 16 residues. Germline CDR1 reads SGHAT; CDR2 reads FQNNGV. V lost 3 bases, J lost 0 bases, and 9 bases lay in between.

The rearrangement joins TRBV5-6 to TRBJ2-3; TRBD2 is a possible D gene (6 bases). The CDR3 is 14 amino acids. Germline loops: CDR1 SGHDT, CDR2 YYEEEE. V lost 1 base and J lost 2, with 8 bases in between. The CDR3: CASSLLRDTDTQYF. CDR3 sequence (DNA): TGTGCCAGCAGCTTGTTGCGGGACACAGATACGCAGTATTTT.

The V call is TRBV5-4, the J call TRBJ2-3; D unclear. Germline V CDR1 and CDR2: SGHNT, YYREEE (reference sequence). V was pared by 2 bases and J by 6 bases, with 7 bases between. The CDR3 has 12 amino acids. The CDR3 coding sequence is TGTGCCAGCAGCTTCGGAGAGGATACGCAGTATTTT. It is translated as CASSFGEDTQYF.

The chain carries TRBV7-9 and TRBJ1-2; D ambiguous. Trimming took 4 bases from V and 6 from J, leaving 9 bases between them. CDR3 size: 12 residues. Germline loops: CDR1 SEHNR, CDR2 FQNEAQ (reference sequence). The CDR3 spells CASSSGIDGYTF. Written as DNA, the CDR3 is TGTGCCAGCAGCTCGGGGATTGATGGCTACACCTTC.

This chain joins TRBV27 and TRBJ2-7; weak D call: TRBD1 (6 bases). CDR1 is MNHEY and CDR2 is SMNVEV in the germline V gene (reference sequence). V was clipped by 0 bases and J by 1 base, with 13 bases between them. The CDR3 covers 16 residues. The CDR3 sequence: CASSLSSGEWSYEQYF. The CDR3 DNA reads as TGTGCCAGCAGTTTATCATCAGGGGAGTGGTCCTACGAGCAGTACTTC.

CDR3 sequence: CASSLTGIGEPQHF. CDR3 DNA sequence: TGTGCCAGCAGCCTTACAGGAATCGGAGAGCCCCAGCATTTT. The chain combines TRBV5-8 with TRBJ1-5; the D gene is possibly TRBD1 (5 bases). This CDR3 comprises 14 residues. Deletions cut 4 bases from V and 8 bases from J, with 16 bases between. Germline CDR1 is SGHTS and CDR2 is YDEGEE.

The rearrangement uses TRBV6-6 and TRBJ2-5; the D is unclear. V lost 0 bases and J lost 5, with 4 bases in between. CDR1 is MNHNY and CDR2 is SVGAGI in the germline V gene (reference sequence). The CDR3 is 12 residues long. Here the CDR3 reads CASSYSRETQYF. As DNA, the CDR3 is TGTGCCAGCAGTTACTCGAGGGAGACCCAGTACTTC.

The chain uses TRBV4-1 and TRBJ1-3; no firm D call. The CDR3 is 16 residues long. Trimming took 1 base from V and 0 from J, leaving 10 bases between them. The germline gives CDR1 MGHRA, CDR2 YSYEKL. In DNA form, the CDR3 reads TGCGCCAGCAGCCAAGCGCACAGTTACTCTGGAAACACCATATATTTT. Amino acid sequence: CASSQAHSYSGNTIYF.

This chain uses TRBV7-9 with TRBJ2-2, with 9 bases identical to TRBD1. The length of the CDR3 is 16 residues. The germline V gene has CDR1 SEHNR and CDR2 FQNEAQ (reference sequence). V was pared by 5 bases and J by 4 bases, with 8 bases of the junction left unmatched. Written as DNA, the CDR3 is TGTGCCAGCAGCCTTGGGACAGGGCAAAGCACCGGGGAGCTGTTTTTT. Amino acids: CASSLGTGQSTGELFF. Using reference TRBV7-9 and TRBJ2-2 for the parts outside the CDR3, the full variable domain is DTGVSQNPRHKITKRGQNVTFRCDPISEHNRLYWYRQTLGQGPEFLTYFQNEAQLEKSRLLSDRFSAERPKGSFSTLEIQRTEQGDSAMYLCASSLGTGQSTGELFFGEGSRLTVL.

This chain links TRBV7-2 with TRBJ2-1; TRBD2 is a possible D gene (5 bases). V lost 1 base to trimming and J lost 10 bases, with 11 bases between them. Per germline, CDR1 SGHTA and CDR2 FQGNSA. This CDR3 spans 13 amino acids. CDR3 nucleotides: TGTGCCAGCAGCTTAGGACTATCGGGGGAGCAGTTCTTC. It is translated as CASSLGLSGEQFF.

The chain combines TRBV10-3 with TRBJ2-2, with D possibly matching TRBD1 (6 bases). Germline CDR1 and CDR2: ENHRY and SYGVKD. This CDR3 has 14 residues. V was pared by 2 bases and J by 8 bases, with 12 bases between. The CDR3 sequence: CAISETGSRGELFF. CDR3 nucleotide sequence: TGTGCCATCAGTGAGACAGGGAGCAGAGGGGAGCTGTTTTTT.

This clone has only one observation. J is TRBJ2-3 and V is TRBV11-3; 7 bases are a match to TRBD2. Germline values: CDR1 SGHNT, CDR2 YENEEA. Trimming removed 1 base from V and 1 base from J; junction bases left unmatched: 8. The CDR3 is 17 amino acids. The CDR3 spells CASSLGFQRDCTDTQYF. The CDR3 DNA follows: TGTGCCAGCAGCTTAGGTTTCCAGCGGGACTGCACAGATACGCAGTATTTT.

The gene calls are TRBV7-8 and TRBJ2-5, with 14 bases matching TRBD2. After removal of 6 bases from V and 2 bases from J, the junction contained 11 bases not matched to a gene. There are 18 residues in the CDR3. Germline V gene data show CDR1 as SGHVS and CDR2 as FQNEAQ. DNA for the CDR3: TGTGCCAGCAGTCGCGGGACTAGCGGGAGCCTCCGACAAGAGACCCAGTACTTC. Translation gives CASSRGTSGSLRQETQYF. Full variable domain (outside the CDR3, taken from reference TRBV7-8 and TRBJ2-5): GAGVSQSPRYKVAKRGQDVALRCDPISGHVSLFWYQQALGQGPEFLTYFQNEAQLDKSGLPSDRFFAERPEGSVSTLKIQRTQQEDSAVYLCASSRGTSGSLRQETQYFGPGTRLLVL.